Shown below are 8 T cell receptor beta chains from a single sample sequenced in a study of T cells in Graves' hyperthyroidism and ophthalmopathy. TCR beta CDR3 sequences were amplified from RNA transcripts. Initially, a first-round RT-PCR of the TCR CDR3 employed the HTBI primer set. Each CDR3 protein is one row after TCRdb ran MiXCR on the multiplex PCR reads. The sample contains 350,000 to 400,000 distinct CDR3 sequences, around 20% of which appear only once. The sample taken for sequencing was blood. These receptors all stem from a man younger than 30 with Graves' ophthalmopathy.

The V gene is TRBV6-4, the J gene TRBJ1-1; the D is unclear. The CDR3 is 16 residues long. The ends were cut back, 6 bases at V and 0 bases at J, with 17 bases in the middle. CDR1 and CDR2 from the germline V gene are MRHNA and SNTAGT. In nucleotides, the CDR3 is TGTGCCAGCAGGCCCGGAGGAAATTCCATGAACACTGAAGCTTTCTTT. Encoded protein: CASRPGGNSMNTEAFF.

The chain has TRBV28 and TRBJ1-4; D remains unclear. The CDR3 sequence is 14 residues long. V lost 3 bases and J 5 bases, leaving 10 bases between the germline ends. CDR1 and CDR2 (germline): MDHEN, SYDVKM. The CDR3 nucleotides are TGTGCCAGCAGTTTTGAGGGATTGAATGAAAAACTGTTTTTT. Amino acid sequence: CASSFEGLNEKLFF.

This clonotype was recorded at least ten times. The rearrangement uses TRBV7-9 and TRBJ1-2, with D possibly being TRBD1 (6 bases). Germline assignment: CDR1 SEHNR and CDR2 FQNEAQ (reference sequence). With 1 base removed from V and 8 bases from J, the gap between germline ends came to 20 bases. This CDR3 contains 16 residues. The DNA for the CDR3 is TGTGCCAGCAGCTTAGGGGGGCCAAGACAGGAGGAGGGCTACACCTTC. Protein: CASSLGGPRQEEGYTF.

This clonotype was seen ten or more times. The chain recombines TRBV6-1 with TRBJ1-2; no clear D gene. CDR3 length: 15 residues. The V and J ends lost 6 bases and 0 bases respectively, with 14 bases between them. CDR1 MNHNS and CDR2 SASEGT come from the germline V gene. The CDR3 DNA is TGTGCCAGCAGCCACCCCCCTGGACCTAACTATGGCTACACCTTC. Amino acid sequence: CASSHPPGPNYGYTF.

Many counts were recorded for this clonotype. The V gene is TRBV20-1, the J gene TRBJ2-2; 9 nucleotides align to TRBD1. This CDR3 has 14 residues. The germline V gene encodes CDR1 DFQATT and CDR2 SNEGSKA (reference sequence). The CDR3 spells CNAQTGGNTGELFF. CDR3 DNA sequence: TGCAATGCCCAGACAGGGGGGAACACCGGGGAGCTGTTTTTT.

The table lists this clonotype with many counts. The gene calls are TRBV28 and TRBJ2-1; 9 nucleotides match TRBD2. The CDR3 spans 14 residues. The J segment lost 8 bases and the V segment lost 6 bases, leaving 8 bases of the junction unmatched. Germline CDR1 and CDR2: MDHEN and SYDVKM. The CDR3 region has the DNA TGTGCCAGCAGCCTAGCGGGACAATTCCATGAGCAGTTCTTC. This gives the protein CASSLAGQFHEQFF.

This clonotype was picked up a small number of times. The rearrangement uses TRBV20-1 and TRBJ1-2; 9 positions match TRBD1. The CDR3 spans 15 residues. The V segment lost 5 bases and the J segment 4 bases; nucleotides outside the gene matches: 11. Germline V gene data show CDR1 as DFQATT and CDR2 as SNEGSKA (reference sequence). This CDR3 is CSAPAGTGFFYGYTF. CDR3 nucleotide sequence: TGCAGTGCTCCTGCTGGGACAGGGTTTTTCTATGGCTACACCTTC.

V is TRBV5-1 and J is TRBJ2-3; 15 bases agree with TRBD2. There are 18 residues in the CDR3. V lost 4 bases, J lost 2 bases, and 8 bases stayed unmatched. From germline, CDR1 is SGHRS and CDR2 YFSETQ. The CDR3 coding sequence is TGCGCCAGCAGCCGGACTAGCGGGGGGGCCAGCCTCACAGATACGCAGTATTTT. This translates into CASSRTSGGASLTDTQYF.